A selection of T cell receptor beta chains follows, all from one sample in a study of cytomegalovirus exposure and HLA in healthy donors. Profiling relied on immunoSEQ multiplex PCR, and the TCRdb table lists in-frame clones only, not all of them. The table records tens of thousands of clones, around two thirds of them present only once. Sequences were obtained from PBMCs. The receptors originated from a man aged 30 to 39 in good health and CMV-seronegative. CDR3s include the opening cysteine and the closing phenylalanine or tryptophan. Fields, in order: J gene, D gene, CDR3 length, V gene, clone size, CDR3 DNA, CDR3 protein. A D gene is named only where the DNA matches it firmly. Part of the rows lack a size; the others show once, few, many or a class for expanded clones.

TRBJ2-7 | NA | 14 | TRBV5-1 | NA | TGCGCCAGCAGCTTGGTCGCAGGTAGTAACGAGCAGTACTTC | CASSLVAGSNEQYF
TRBJ1-5 | NA | 13 | TRBV6-1 | NA | TGTGCCGGGGCGCGGTATAGCAATCAGCCCCAGCATTTT | CAGARYSNQPQHF
TRBJ2-3 | NA | 14 | TRBV5-1 | NA | TGCGCCAGCAGCTTGGAGGGGCCGACAGATACGCAGTATTTT | CASSLEGPTDTQYF
TRBJ1-1 | NA | 13 | TRBV14 | NA | TGTGCCAGCAGCCTTCGGTGGTCCCCTGAAGCTTTCTTT | CASSLRWSPEAFF
TRBJ2-7 | TRBD1 | 14 | TRBV5-6 | NA | TGTGCCAGCAGCCCGGGACAGGGGTTCTACGAGCAGTACTTC | CASSPGQGFYEQYF
TRBJ2-5 | TRBD2 | 16 | TRBV5-1 | NA | TGCGCCAGCAGCTTGGGCCCCGGGGGGGGACAAGAGACCCAGTACTTC | CASSLGPGGGQETQYF
TRBJ1-3 | NA | 16 | TRBV14 | NA | TGTGCCAGCAGCCAAGCCTTTAAAGGGGCTGGAAACACCATATATTTT | CASSQAFKGAGNTIYF
TRBJ2-5 | NA | 18 | TRBV23-1 | NA | TGCGCCAGCAGTCGCCCCCACTCCCAGGGGAAAATCCAAGAGACCCAGTACTTC | CASSRPHSQGKIQETQYF
TRBJ2-7 | NA | 12 | TRBV12-5 | NA | TGTGCTAGTGGTTTGGATCACTACGAGCAGTACTTC | CASGLDHYEQYF
TRBJ2-7 | TRBD2 | 14 | TRBV6-5 | medium-sized | TGTGCCAGCAGCTCGGGACTAGCGGGCTACGAGCAGTACTTC | CASSSGLAGYEQYF
TRBJ2-1 | TRBD2 | 14 | TRBV19 | NA | TGTGCCAGTAAAACTAGCGGGGGTCGCAATGAGCAGTTCTTC | CASKTSGGRNEQFF
TRBJ2-7 | TRBD2 | 14 | TRBV28 | once | TGTGCCAGCAGTTTAACCGGGAGGGCGGACGAGCAGTACTTC | CASSLTGRADEQYF
TRBJ2-3 | NA | 16 | TRBV27 | NA | TGTGCCAGCAGTTTCGGAGGGGTGCTTGGCACAGATACGCAGTATTTT | CASSFGGVLGTDTQYF
TRBJ2-2 | TRBD1 | 14 | TRBV6-5 | few | TGTGCCAGCAGTCGACAGGGGACCACCGGGGAGCTGTTTTTT | CASSRQGTTGELFF
TRBJ2-7 | NA | 15 | TRBV7-2 | NA | TGTGCCAGCAGTTTGGGGGAAAGGGGGAGGGTCGAGCAGTACTTC | CASSLGERGRVEQYF
TRBJ2-3 | TRBD2 | 14 | TRBV27 | few | TGTGCCAGCAAGACTAGCGGGAGGTCAGATACGCAGTATTTT | CASKTSGRSDTQYF
TRBJ2-3 | NA | 14 | TRBV7-7 | NA | TGTGCTAGCAGCCCGGGAGCGGGCACAGATACGCAGTATTTT | CASSPGAGTDTQYF
TRBJ1-2 | NA | 16 | TRBV7-9 | NA | TGTGCCAGCAGTCAACGGGACACCGAGATTGACTATGGCTACACCTTC | CASSQRDTEIDYGYTF
TRBJ1-2 | NA | 13 | TRBV5-3 | NA | TGTGCCAGAAGCCCGGACAAAAACTATGGCTACACCTTC | CARSPDKNYGYTF
TRBJ1-6 | NA | 15 | TRBV5-1 | NA | TGCGCCAGCAGCGAAGAACAGGGCTTCAATTCACCCCTCCACTTT | CASSEEQGFNSPLHF
TRBJ1-2 | NA | 14 | TRBV6-5 | NA | TGTGCCAGCAGTCCCCTTGCAGCTAACTATGGCTACACCTTC | CASSPLAANYGYTF
TRBJ2-5 | NA | 12 | TRBV5-1 | NA | TGCGCCAGCAGCCTTACTGAAGAGACCCAGTACTTC | CASSLTEETQYF
TRBJ2-7 | NA | 15 | TRBV28 | once | TGTGCCAGCAGTCCAACGGGGCAGGGGAACTACGAGCAGTACTTC | CASSPTGQGNYEQYF
TRBJ1-3 | NA | 14 | TRBV7-2 | NA | TGTGCCAGCATTTGGGGGGGTTCTGGAAACACCATATATTTT | CASIWGGSGNTIYF
TRBJ2-5 | TRBD1 | 15 | TRBV7-6 | NA | TGTGCCAGCAGCAGATCCAGGGGGCGCGGGGAGACCCAGTACTTC | CASSRSRGRGETQYF
TRBJ2-7 | NA | 13 | TRBV2 | NA | TGTGCCAGCAGGGAATGGGGACACTACGAGCAGTACTTC | CASREWGHYEQYF
TRBJ2-7 | NA | 12 | TRBV5-8 | NA | TGTGCCAGCAGCGGGTCAGGCTACGAGCAGTACTTC | CASSGSGYEQYF
TRBJ2-7 | TRBD2 | 14 | TRBV6-6 | NA | TGTGCCAGCAGTTACTCGGCGGGGGGGATCGAGCAGTACTTC | CASSYSAGGIEQYF
TRBJ1-2 | TRBD1 | 20 | TRBV5-8 | NA | TGTGCCAGCAGCTCCGACAGGGTGTTTCTAAGCGGGTTTTTAACGTATGGCTACACCTTC | CASSSDRVFLSGFLTYGYTF
TRBJ2-3 | NA | 14 | TRBV2 | NA | TGTGCCAGCAGTGACGCAGGTTGGACAGATACGCAGTATTTT | CASSDAGWTDTQYF
TRBJ2-5 | NA | 13 | TRBV4-1 | few | TGCGCCAGCAGCCAAGAGTGGCTAGCCGGGTGGGACTTC | CASSQEWLAGWDF
TRBJ1-2 | TRBD1 | 15 | TRBV5-6 | few | TGTGCCAGCAGCGCCGACAGGGCCCCCTTCTATGGCTACACCTTC | CASSADRAPFYGYTF
TRBJ1-1 | NA | 16 | TRBV5-1 | NA | TGCGCCAGCAGCTTGGTCCCAGGGGTAATGAACACTGAAGCTTTCTTT | CASSLVPGVMNTEAFF
TRBJ2-2 | TRBD2 | 16 | TRBV5-4 | NA | TGTGCCAGCAGCTTGGAGGTAGCGGGGAATCACCGGGGAGCTGTTTTT | CASSLEVAGNHRGAVF
TRBJ1-2 | TRBD1 | 13 | TRBV10-3 | once | TGTGCCAACGCGGGACAGGGGGGGTATGGCTACACCTTC | CANAGQGGYGYTF
TRBJ1-2 | TRBD1 | 14 | TRBV6-1 | NA | TGTGCCAGCATCCTAAGGGACAGGTACTATGGCTACCCCTTC | CASILRDRYYGYPF
TRBJ1-1 | TRBD1 | 17 | TRBV7-2 | NA | TGTGCCAGCAGCCCCATTACGGGTAGGGGGCGTAATACTGAAGCTTTCTTT | CASSPITGRGRNTEAFF
TRBJ2-2 | NA | 13 | TRBV29-1 | NA | TGCAGCGTTGAGAAACAGGGTACCGGGGAGCTGTTTTTT | CSVEKQGTGELFF
TRBJ2-1 | TRBD2 | 15 | TRBV14 | NA | TGTGCCAGCAGTCCACTGTGGCGGGAGGGCAATGAGCAGTTCTTC | CASSPLWREGNEQFF
TRBJ1-1 | NA | 13 | TRBV27 | NA | TGTGCCAGCAGTTTATGGGCAGGAACTGAAGCTTTCTTT | CASSLWAGTEAFF
TRBJ2-3 | TRBD2 | 16 | TRBV7-8 | NA | TGTGCCAGCAGCCCGGGGACTAGCTCCCGCACAGATACGCAGTATTTT | CASSPGTSSRTDTQYF
TRBJ2-2 | NA | 15 | TRBV6-1 | few | TGTGCCAGCCGTCCAGGTATGGCTAACACCGGGGAGCTGTTTTTT | CASRPGMANTGELFF
TRBJ2-7 | NA | 14 | TRBV2 | NA | TGTGCCAGCAGTGAAGTGAGTTCCTCCTACGAGCAGTACTTC | CASSEVSSSYEQYF
TRBJ2-7 | NA | 15 | TRBV6-1 | NA | TGTGCCAGCAGTGAAGCGGCGGAAAGCTCCTACGAGCAGTACTTC | CASSEAAESSYEQYF
TRBJ1-3 | NA | 14 | TRBV7-2 | NA | TGTGCCAGCAGCTTGGGGGGCTCTGGAAACACCATATATTTT | CASSLGGSGNTIYF
TRBJ2-7 | NA | 14 | TRBV5-1 | once | TGCGCCAGCAGCTTACAGGGAGACACCTACGAGCAGTACTTC | CASSLQGDTYEQYF
TRBJ1-5 | TRBD1 | 15 | TRBV19 | NA | TGTGCCAGTAGTTATAAACAGGGGAGAGGGCAGCCCCAGCATTTT | CASSYKQGRGQPQHF
TRBJ1-5 | NA | 14 | TRBV27 | NA | TGTGCCAGCAGTTTAGGAGGGCTCAATCAGCCCCAGCATTTT | CASSLGGLNQPQHF
TRBJ1-1 | NA | 15 | TRBV6-1 | NA | TGTGCCAGCAGTGAAGGCACCTACAGGAACACTGAAGCTTTCTTT | CASSEGTYRNTEAFF
TRBJ1-5 | TRBD1 | 16 | TRBV19 | once | TGTGCCAGTAGCCTCCGGGACAGGGGGGTCTATCAGCCCCAGCATTTT | CASSLRDRGVYQPQHF
TRBJ1-1 | NA | 13 | TRBV11-2 | NA | TGTGCCAGCAGCCCAGGGCAGGCAGGTGAAGCTTTCTTT | CASSPGQAGEAFF
TRBJ1-6 | TRBD1 | 18 | TRBV5-4 | once | TGTGCCAGCAGTTTGGGCCCCTGGGGACAGGGCGACAATTCACCCCTCCACTTT | CASSLGPWGQGDNSPLHF
TRBJ1-5 | NA | 13 | TRBV19 | NA | TGTGCCAGTAGTTTGACATTAGATCAGCCCCAGCATTTT | CASSLTLDQPQHF
TRBJ1-1 | NA | 14 | TRBV30 | few | TGTGCCTGGAGGGCAGGGGCTCGTCAGACTGAAGCTTTCTTT | CAWRAGARQTEAFF
TRBJ2-1 | NA | 14 | TRBV19 | NA | TGTGCCAGTAGTATTGGGAGCTCCTACAATGAGCAGTTCTTC | CASSIGSSYNEQFF
TRBJ1-1 | TRBD1 | 16 | TRBV27 | NA | TGTGCCAGCAGTTTAGGAAACAGGGGAGGGAACACTGAAGCTTTCTTT | CASSLGNRGGNTEAFF
TRBJ1-3 | NA | 13 | TRBV5-4 | NA | TGTGCCAGCAGCTTTGAAGCAAGAAACACCATATATTTT | CASSFEARNTIYF